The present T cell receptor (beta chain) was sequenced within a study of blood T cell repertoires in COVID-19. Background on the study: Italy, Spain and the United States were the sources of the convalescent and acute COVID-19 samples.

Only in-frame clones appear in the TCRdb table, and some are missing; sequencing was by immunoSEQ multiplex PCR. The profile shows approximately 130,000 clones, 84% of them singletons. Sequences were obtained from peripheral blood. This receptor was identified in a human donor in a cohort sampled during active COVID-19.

The DNA of the CDR3 is TGTGCCAGCGAAAAGAGCGGGACCCAAGAGACCCAGTACTTC. Translation gives CASEKSGTQETQYF. The chain combines TRBV3-1 (or the pseudogene TRBV3-2) with TRBJ2-5; 7 bases are a match to TRBD2. The CDR3 spans 14 residues. The germline CDR1 and CDR2 sequences are LGHDT and YNNKEL (reference sequence). The J segment lost 1 base and the V segment lost 8 bases, leaving 7 bases of the junction unmatched.